These 7 T cell receptor beta chains share one sample of origin, sequenced in a study of blood T cell repertoires in COVID-19. This table comes from immunoSEQ multiplex PCR, and its TCRdb copy is limited to in-frame clones, with some not included. Counted here are more than 300,000 clones, roughly four fifths occurring once; the ten biggest clones make up approximately 5.4%. Sequencing was done on a sample of PBMCs or T cells enriched from blood (not recorded which). The receptors were gathered from a woman between 50 and 59 years old who had recovered from COVID-19.

The V gene is TRBV18, the J gene TRBJ1-1; 9 bases line up with TRBD1. CDR3 length equals 16 residues. Trimming cost V 0 bases and J 1 base; bases outside gene matches: 3. Germline CDR1 and CDR2: KGHSH and LQKENI. Here the CDR3 reads CASSPPGTGWNTEAFF. In nucleotides, the CDR3 is TGTGCCAGCTCACCACCGGGGACAGGGTGGAACACTGAAGCTTTCTTT.

The chain's CDR3 is CAIRGGSGTQYF. The CDR3 DNA is TGTGCCATCCGGGGGGGGTCCGGTACCCAGTACTTC. This chain connects TRBV19 to TRBJ2-5; 8 nucleotides align to TRBD2. There are 12 residues in the CDR3. The germline CDR1 and CDR2 sequences are LNHDA and SQIVND (reference sequence). After removal of 10 bases from V and 8 bases from J, the junction contained 9 bases not matched to a gene.

This clone was detected once. This rearrangement joins TRBV3-1 (or the pseudogene TRBV3-2) to TRBJ2-3; TRBD2 matches at 8 bases. Germline lookup yields CDR1 LGHDT and CDR2 YNNKEL (reference sequence). This CDR3 has 15 amino acids. The V segment lost 3 bases and the J segment 2 bases; nucleotides outside the gene matches: 4. CDR3 in DNA: TGTGCCAGCAGCCAGTGGCGGGGGGTCACAGATACGCAGTATTTT. Protein product: CASSQWRGVTDTQYF.

This rearrangement joins TRBV27 to TRBJ1-1; TRBD1 aligns across 7 bases. Germline V gives CDR1 MNHEY, CDR2 SMNVEV (reference sequence). The CDR3 totals 16 residues. With 1 base clipped from V and 5 bases from J, the junction kept 10 bases outside the gene matches. The CDR3 DNA reads as TGTGCCAGCAGTTTATATTCTCGAGGGGGCGGGACTGAAGCTTTCTTT. It specifies CASSLYSRGGGTEAFF.

This clone was seen at least ten times. The chain employs TRBV25-1 and TRBJ1-6, with D possibly TRBD1 on 6 matching bases. CDR3 length: 13 amino acids. Trimming pared 4 bases from V and 10 bases from J, leaving 11 bases between. Germline assignment: CDR1 MGHDK and CDR2 SYGVNS. CDR3 DNA sequence: TGTGCCAGCAGTGGTACAGGGTACTCACCCCTCCACTTT. This gives the protein CASSGTGYSPLHF.

The genes are TRBV6-6 and TRBJ1-3; weak D call: TRBD1 (5 bases). The CDR3 has 12 residues. CDR1 is MNHNY, CDR2 SVGAGI, per germline (reference sequence). The germline V and J ends were trimmed by 0 bases and 11 bases, with 8 bases remaining between them. The CDR3 sequence: CASSYSGLPIYF. The DNA of the CDR3 is TGTGCCAGCAGTTACTCGGGGCTCCCCATATATTTT.

This clone occurred a few times. CDR3 amino acids: CASSRIRAGGNTEAFF. The CDR3 nucleotides read TGTGCCAGCAGCCGCATCAGGGCGGGGGGGAACACTGAAGCTTTCTTT. The chain combines TRBV3-1 (or the pseudogene TRBV3-2) with TRBJ1-1; a weak D match, TRBD1 (5 bases). Trimming left V 4 bases short and J 1 base short, with 16 bases between. CDR3 length: 16 amino acids. Germline-derived CDR1 and CDR2 are LGHDT and YNNKEL (reference sequence).